This passage covers 25 T cell receptor beta chains from one sample sequenced in a study of T cell responses to AZD1222 COVID-19 vaccine. Clones were sequenced by immunoSEQ multiplex PCR, and TCRdb holds only the in-frame ones, with some missing. The data contain around 120,000 clones, about 89% of them singletons. This sample comprised peripheral blood, obtained on day 0 of MenACWY control vaccination. Receptor source: an adult in good health.

The V call is TRBV15, the J call TRBJ2-1; possible D gene TRBD1, 5 bases. This CDR3 comprises 14 residues. The V gene lost 3 bases and the J gene lost 3 bases, with 9 bases spanning the gap. Germline loops: CDR1 LNHNV, CDR2 YYDKDF (reference sequence). Here the CDR3 reads CATSSDSDYNEQFF. CDR3 coding DNA: TGTGCCACCAGCAGCGACAGCGACTACAATGAGCAGTTCTTC. Using reference TRBV15 and TRBJ2-1 for the parts outside the CDR3, the full variable domain is DAMVIQNPRYQVTQFGKPVTLSCSQTLNHNVMYWYQQKSSQAPKLLFHYYDKDFNNEADTPDNFQSRRPNTSFCFLDIRSPGLGDTAMYLCATSSDSDYNEQFFGPGTRLTVL.

The chain has TRBV18 and TRBJ1-3; tentatively, D is TRBD1 (6 bases). The CDR3 runs to 16 residues. Deletions cut 0 bases from V and 0 bases from J, with 9 bases between. Germline V lookup: CDR1 KGHSH, CDR2 LQKENI. CDR3 DNA sequence: TGTGCCAGCTCACCACCGCCAGGGGTCTCTGGAAACACCATATATTTT. Its protein is CASSPPPGVSGNTIYF.

The chain recombines TRBV6-5 with TRBJ1-2, with D possibly matching TRBD1 (5 bases). Per germline, CDR1 MNHEY and CDR2 SVGAGI. Trimming left V 7 bases short and J 8 bases short, with 23 bases between. CDR3 length: 15 residues. The CDR3 DNA reads TGTGCCAGCACCCAGGGACCGGGACTCGGGACCGGCTACACCTTC. Protein product: CASTQGPGLGTGYTF.

This chain's CDR3 is CASSLAGLGGDRGFF. The CDR3 nucleotides are TGTGCCAGCAGCTTAGCAGGTCTAGGGGGAGACAGGGGGTTCTTC. This chain uses TRBV11-2 with TRBJ2-1; TRBD1 aligns across 8 bases. Trimming removed 1 base from V and 15 bases from J; junction bases left unmatched: 14. The CDR3 loop spans 15 amino acids. Germline CDR1 reads SGHAT; CDR2 reads FQNNGV.

The genes are TRBV18 and TRBJ1-2, with a possible D match to TRBD1 (6 bases). The CDR3 is 13 residues long. Germline CDR1 and CDR2: KGHSH and LQKENI. V lost 4 bases to trimming and J lost 2 bases, with 8 bases between them. The CDR3 region has the DNA TGTGCCAGCTCACGGGACATAAACTATGGCTACACCTTC. This sequence encodes CASSRDINYGYTF.

The chain couples TRBV7-2 to TRBJ2-7; D uncertain. The CDR3 covers 14 residues. V was pared by 4 bases and J by 5 bases, with 15 bases between. The V gene's germline CDR1 is SGHTA and CDR2 FQGNSA. CDR3 DNA: TGTGCCAGCAGCTCGGGCAGACTGTCCCACGAGCAGTACTTC. Protein product: CASSSGRLSHEQYF.

The chain has TRBV7-2 and TRBJ1-2; D uncertain. Germline CDR1 reads SGHTA; CDR2 reads FQGNSA. The ends were cut back, 7 bases at V and 4 bases at J, with 16 bases in the middle. This CDR3 is 14 amino acids long. The CDR3 reads CASTPTAQIYGYTF. The CDR3 DNA reads TGTGCCAGCACCCCCACGGCACAGATCTATGGCTACACCTTC.

This clone has only one observation. The chain recombines TRBV5-1 with TRBJ1-3, with D tentatively TRBD1 (6 bases). Trimming cost V 2 bases and J 4 bases, with 13 bases left between them. CDR1 and CDR2 (germline): SGHRS, YFSETQ. The CDR3 spans 15 residues. CDR3 sequence reads: CASSLKGDGGNTIYF. The CDR3 DNA is TGCGCCAGCAGCTTAAAGGGGGACGGCGGAAACACCATATATTTT.

V and J are TRBV19 and TRBJ2-1, with no clear D. The V gene's germline CDR1 is LNHDA and CDR2 SQIVND (reference sequence). V was clipped by 10 bases and J by 0 bases, with 10 bases between them. The CDR3 runs to 13 residues. CDR3 sequence reads: CATSFGSYNEQFF. The CDR3 nucleotides read TGTGCCACCAGCTTTGGCTCCTACAATGAGCAGTTCTTC. Together with reference TRBV19 and TRBJ2-1, the CDR3 gives the full variable domain: DGGITQSPKYLFRKEGQNVTLSCEQNLNHDAMYWYRQDPGQGLRLIYYSQIVNDFQKGDIAEGYSVSREKKESFPLTVTSAQKNPTAFYLCATSFGSYNEQFFGPGTRLTVL.

In its sample, this clone was seen once. The chain combines TRBV6-5 with TRBJ1-6; 7 positions agree with TRBD1. V lost 4 bases and J lost 14; bases outside the gene matches: 11. Germline values: CDR1 MNHEY, CDR2 SVGAGI. This CDR3 spans 14 amino acids. Written as DNA, the CDR3 is TGTGCCAGCAGTTGGGGACAGCGGATGGCGGCCCTCCACTTT. As protein: CASSWGQRMAALHF.

This rearrangement joins TRBV7-9 to TRBJ1-1; unclear D gene. V was cut by 3 bases and J by 1 base, with 6 bases left in between. Germline lookup yields CDR1 SEHNR and CDR2 FQNEAQ (reference sequence). This CDR3 has 13 residues. The CDR3 protein is CASSLEGNTEAFF. As DNA, the CDR3 is TGTGCCAGCAGCTTGGAGGGGAACACTGAAGCTTTCTTT.

This chain joins TRBV12-3 or TRBV12-4 and TRBJ2-1; the match to TRBD2 covers 7 bases. The CDR3 runs 12 residues. J lost 10 bases, V lost 0 bases, and 0 bases had no gene match. The DNA of the CDR3 is TGTGCCAGCAGTTTAGCGGGAGGGGAGCAGTTCTTC. This codes for CASSLAGGEQFF.

The V and J genes are TRBV7-9 and TRBJ1-1, with D tentatively TRBD1 (5 bases). V lost 1 base, J lost 7 bases, and 7 bases lay in between. Germline assignment: CDR1 SEHNR and CDR2 FQNEAQ (reference sequence). The CDR3 has 12 residues. In DNA form, the CDR3 reads TGTGCCAGCAGCTTAGGACAGATTGAAGCTTTCTTT. It yields the protein CASSLGQIEAFF.

V gene TRBV6-5 combines with J gene TRBJ1-1; no definite D call. Germline CDR1 reads MNHEY; CDR2 reads SVGAGI. This CDR3 comprises 15 residues. V was pared by 0 bases and J by 2 bases, with 10 bases between. CDR3 DNA: TGTGCCAGCAGTTACTCCACAGCTCTCAACACTGAAGCTTTCTTT. Protein sequence: CASSYSTALNTEAFF.

This rearrangement joins TRBV24-1 to TRBJ2-6, with D perhaps TRBD1 (5 bases). V was cut by 5 bases and J by 4 bases, with 20 bases left in between. The CDR3 has 18 residues. Germline CDR1 is KGHDR and CDR2 is SFDVKD. CDR3 residues: CATSGGNQGTSGANVLTF. CDR3 bases: TGTGCCACCAGTGGTGGAAATCAGGGTACATCGGGGGCCAACGTCCTGACTTTC.

This sequence joins TRBV2 and TRBJ2-7, with TRBD2 matching 8 bases. Looked up from germline, CDR1 is SNHLY and CDR2 is FYNNEI. CDR3 length equals 16 residues. After removal of 11 bases from V and 0 bases from J, the junction contained 15 bases not matched to a gene. CDR3 residues: CARRAAEAGDSYEQYF. The CDR3 nucleotides are TGTGCCCGCCGGGCCGCGGAAGCGGGAGACTCCTACGAGCAGTACTTC.

The chain recombines TRBV6-5 with TRBJ2-1; TRBD2 might be the D (6 bases). Trimming shortened V by 4 bases and J by 0 bases, and 10 bases separated the two germline ends. Germline V gives CDR1 MNHEY, CDR2 SVGAGI. The CDR3 is 15 residues long. The CDR3 spells CASSWGLNSYNEQFF. The CDR3 nucleotides read TGTGCCAGCAGTTGGGGACTTAACTCCTACAATGAGCAGTTCTTC.

The chain couples TRBV7-8 to TRBJ2-7; 7 bases are shared with TRBD1. Germline CDR1 SGHVS, CDR2 FQNEAQ. The CDR3 has 14 residues. V shed 5 bases, J shed 4 bases, and the junction held 8 bases outside the gene matches. The CDR3 spells CASSRRDSAYEQYF. CDR3 nucleotide sequence: TGTGCCAGCAGCCGTCGGGACAGCGCTTACGAGCAGTACTTC.

The chain couples TRBV9 to TRBJ1-2; D perhaps matches TRBD1 (5 bases). The germline V and J ends were trimmed by 0 bases and 1 base, with 13 bases remaining between them. The CDR3 has 16 residues. Germline assignment: CDR1 SGDLS and CDR2 YYNGEE. The CDR3 loop reads CASSVGGASGNYGYTF. For the CDR3, the DNA is TGTGCCAGCAGCGTAGGAGGGGCATCGGGTAACTATGGCTACACCTTC.

The gene calls are TRBV27 and TRBJ2-1; D could derive from TRBD1 or TRBD2 (5 bases each). Trimming cost V 7 bases and J 9 bases, with 31 bases left between them. The germline V gene has CDR1 MNHEY and CDR2 SMNVEV (reference sequence). The CDR3 is 18 residues long. The CDR3 DNA reads as TGTGCCAGCATGCTTAGGTTCCCCGGGGCGATAAAAAGATTTGAGCAGTTCTTC. This gives the protein CASMLRFPGAIKRFEQFF.

The V gene is TRBV4-1, the J gene TRBJ2-1, with 8 nucleotides matching TRBD2. The germline gives CDR1 MGHRA, CDR2 YSYEKL. This CDR3 has 16 amino acids. V gave up 0 bases and J gave up 3 bases; unmatched junction bases: 4. The CDR3 bases are TGCGCCAGCAGCCAAGAAGCAAGCGGGAGCTACAATGAGCAGTTCTTC. Translation: CASSQEASGSYNEQFF.

The J gene is TRBJ1-2, the V gene TRBV19, with TRBD1 matching over 8 bases. Germline CDR1 is LNHDA and CDR2 is SQIVND (reference sequence). The CDR3 extends over 16 amino acids. V was pared by 4 bases and J by 0 bases, with 7 bases of the junction left unmatched. The DNA for the CDR3 is TGTGCCAGTAGTAGAGGGACAGGACGCCCTAACTATGGCTACACCTTC. Translating gives CASSRGTGRPNYGYTF.

This clone was detected only once. The chain joins TRBV6-5 to TRBJ2-7, with D unclear. Germline V CDR1 and CDR2: MNHEY, SVGAGI. The CDR3 totals 14 residues. The V and J ends lost 8 bases and 2 bases respectively, with 16 bases between them. DNA of the CDR3: TGTGCCAGCGCCCCTGGGCAGGCCACCTACGAGCAGTACTTC. This translates into CASAPGQATYEQYF.

The rearrangement joins TRBV27 to TRBJ1-3; no definite D call. Trimming cost V 5 bases and J 0 bases, with 5 bases left between them. This CDR3 has 13 amino acids. CDR1 is MNHEY and CDR2 is SMNVEV in the germline V gene (reference sequence). In nucleotides, the CDR3 is TGTGCCAGCAGTACAAGCTCTGGAAACACCATATATTTT. This translates into CASSTSSGNTIYF.

The gene calls are TRBV7-3 and TRBJ2-1; 14 bases match TRBD2. The CDR3 loop spans 17 amino acids. In germline, CDR1 is SGHTA, CDR2 FQGTGA. Trimming took 5 bases from V and 0 from J; bases not matched to a gene: 3. CDR3 nucleotide sequence: TGTGCCAGCAGCAAGACTAGCGGGAGGGCCTCCTACAATGAGCAGTTCTTC. It codes for CASSKTSGRASYNEQFF.